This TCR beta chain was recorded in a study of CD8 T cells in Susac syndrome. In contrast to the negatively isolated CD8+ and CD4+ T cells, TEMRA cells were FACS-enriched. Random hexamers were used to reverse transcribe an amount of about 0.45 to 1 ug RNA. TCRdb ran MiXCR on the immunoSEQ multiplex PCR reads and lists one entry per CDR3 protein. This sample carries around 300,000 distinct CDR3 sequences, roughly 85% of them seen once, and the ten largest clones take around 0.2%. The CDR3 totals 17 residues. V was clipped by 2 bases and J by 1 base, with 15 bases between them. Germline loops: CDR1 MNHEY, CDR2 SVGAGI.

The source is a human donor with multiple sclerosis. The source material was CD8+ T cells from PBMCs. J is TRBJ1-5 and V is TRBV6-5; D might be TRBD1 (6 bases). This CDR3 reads CASSYQTGKGSNQPQHF. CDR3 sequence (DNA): TGTGCCAGCAGTTACCAAACAGGGAAAGGGAGCAATCAGCCCCAGCATTTT.